The clone carrying this TCR beta chain was picked up a small number of times. What it binds is unknown. The ends were cut back, 4 bases at V and 2 bases at J, with 13 bases in the middle. In germline, CDR1 is SGHRS, CDR2 YFSETQ. The CDR3 totals 14 residues. The data derive from a study of response to subunit inactivated influenza vaccine. TCRdb re-called the RT-PCR reads through MiXCR, storing one row per CDR3 protein. The sample contains 650,000 to 850,000 distinct CDR3 sequences, approximately 14% of which appear only once. Findings and caveats of the study: The authors suggested that few new T cells are recruited per seasonal influenza vaccination.

The sequence derives from a man between 50 and 59 years old who received an inactivated influenza vaccine. Sequenced here: PBMCs from blood, sampled about 14 days before vaccination. J is TRBJ2-7 and V is TRBV5-1, with D unclear. DNA of the CDR3: TGCGCCAGCAGCCCTCGAGGACCGCCCTACGAGCAGTACTTC. Translation gives CASSPRGPPYEQYF.